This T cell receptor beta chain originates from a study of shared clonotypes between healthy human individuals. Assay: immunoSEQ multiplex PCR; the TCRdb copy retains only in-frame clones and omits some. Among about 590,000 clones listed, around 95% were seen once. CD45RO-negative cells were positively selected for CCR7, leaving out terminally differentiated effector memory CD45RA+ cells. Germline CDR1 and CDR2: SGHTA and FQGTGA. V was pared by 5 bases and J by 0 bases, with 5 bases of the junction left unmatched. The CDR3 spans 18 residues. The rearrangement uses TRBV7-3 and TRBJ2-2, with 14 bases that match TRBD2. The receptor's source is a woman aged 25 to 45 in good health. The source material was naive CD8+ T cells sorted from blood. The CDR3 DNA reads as TGTGCCAGCAGCCCCGGGACTAGCGGGAGCTCGAACACCGGGGAGCTGTTTTTT. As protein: CASSPGTSGSSNTGELFF.